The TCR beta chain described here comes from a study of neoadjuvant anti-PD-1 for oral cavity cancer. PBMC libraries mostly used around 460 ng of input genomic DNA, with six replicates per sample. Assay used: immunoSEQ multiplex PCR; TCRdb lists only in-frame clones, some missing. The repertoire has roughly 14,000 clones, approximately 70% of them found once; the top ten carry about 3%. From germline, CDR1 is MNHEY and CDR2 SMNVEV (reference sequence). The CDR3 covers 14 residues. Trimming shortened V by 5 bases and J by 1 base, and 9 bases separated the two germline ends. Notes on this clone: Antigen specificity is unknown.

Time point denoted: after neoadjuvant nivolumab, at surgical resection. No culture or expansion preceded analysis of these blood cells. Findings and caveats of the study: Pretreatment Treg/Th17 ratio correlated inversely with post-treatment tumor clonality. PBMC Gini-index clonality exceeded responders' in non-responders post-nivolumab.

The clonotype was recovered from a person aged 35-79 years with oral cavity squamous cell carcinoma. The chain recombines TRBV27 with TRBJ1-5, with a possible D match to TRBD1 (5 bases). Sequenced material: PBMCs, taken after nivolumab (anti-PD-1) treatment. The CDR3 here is CASSHGGSNQPQHF. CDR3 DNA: TGTGCCAGCAGTCATGGGGGAAGCAATCAGCCCCAGCATTTT.